Sequencing of this TCR beta chain was carried out in a study of CD8+ T cells in alopecia areata. Regarding the study as a whole: Higher clonality than in normal scalp was seen in lesional scalp, especially alopecia totalis/universalis. The link between baseline CD8+ expansion and response remains uncertain with one nonresponder. Persistence in scalp and blood during tofacitinib was observed for many expanded lesional clones.

V lost 1 base and J lost 6; bases outside the gene matches: 4. This CDR3 is 13 amino acids long. Germline assignment: CDR1 GTSNPN and CDR2 SVGIG (reference sequence). This clone was recorded once. Its antigen remains unknown. The treatment: oral pan-JAK inhibitor, 5-10 mg twice daily. Alopecia areata patients had lesional scalp punch biopsies and peripheral blood taken from them. The authors extracted RNA and reverse transcribed it into cDNA as the sequencing template. Produced via immunoSEQ multiplex PCR; TCRdb's table is partial and in-frame only. The sample has 210,000 or so clones, approximately 72% seen once.

This receptor was obtained from a human donor with alopecia areata. Sequenced here: CD4+ T cells sorted from blood, sampled at approximately week 44, from a patient treated with tofacitinib. V and J are TRBV30 and TRBJ2-5, with TRBD1 matching over 8 bases. The CDR3 nucleotides read TGTGCCTGGAGTGGGACAGGGCTACAGACCCAGTACTTC. This codes for CAWSGTGLQTQYF. The full variable domain, rest sourced from reference TRBV30 and TRBJ2-5, is SQTIHQWPATLVQPVGSPLSLECTVEGTSNPNLYWYRQAAGRGLQLLFYSVGIGQISSEVPQNLSASRPQDRQFILSSKKLLLSDSGFYLCAWSGTGLQTQYFGPGTRLLVL.